The 22 T cell receptor beta chains below were found in one sample sequenced in a study of blood T cell repertoires in COVID-19. Profiling relied on immunoSEQ multiplex PCR, and the TCRdb table lists in-frame clones only, not all of them. This table holds roughly 66,000 clones, about 89% found once. Sequences were obtained from peripheral blood. These receptors all stem from a human donor in a cohort sampled during active COVID-19.

This clone appeared once. The V and J genes are TRBV7-2 and TRBJ2-4, with 8 positions matching TRBD1. The length of the CDR3 is 15 residues. Trimming at V came to 3 bases and at J to 4 bases, leaving 5 bases not matched to a gene. CDR1 SGHTA and CDR2 FQGNSA come from the germline V gene. The CDR3 spells CASSFWGQAKNIQYF. CDR3 nucleotide sequence: TGTGCCAGCAGCTTTTGGGGACAGGCGAAAAACATTCAGTACTTC. The complete variable domain, with remaining parts taken from reference TRBV7-2 and TRBJ2-4, reads GAGVSQSPSNKVTEKGKDVELRCDPISGHTALYWYRQSLGQGLEFLIYFQGNSAPDKSGLPSDRFSAERTGGSVSTLTIQRTQQEDSAVYLCASSFWGQAKNIQYFGAGTRLSVL.

The chain carries TRBV5-1 and TRBJ2-7, with TRBD2 matching over 8 bases. J was trimmed by 0 bases and V by 5 bases; bases with no gene match: 4. Germline lookup yields CDR1 SGHRS and CDR2 YFSETQ. The length of the CDR3 is 14 residues. CDR3 amino acids: CASSLAGNSYEQYF. In DNA form, the CDR3 reads TGCGCCAGCAGTTTAGCGGGAAACTCCTACGAGCAGTACTTC.

This clone was detected only once. V usage is TRBV2 and J usage is TRBJ1-1; no clear D gene. Germline-derived CDR1 and CDR2 are SNHLY and FYNNEI. This CDR3 contains 14 residues. V shed 4 bases and J shed 1 base, with 10 bases lying between them. In DNA, the CDR3 is TGTGCCAGCAGTGGCCTCTGGAGGAACACTGAAGCTTTCTTT. Translating it yields CASSGLWRNTEAFF. Together with reference TRBV2 and TRBJ1-1, the CDR3 gives the full variable domain: EPEVTQTPSHQVTQMGQEVILRCVPISNHLYFYWYRQILGQKVEFLVSFYNNEISEKSEIFDDQFSVERPDGSNFTLKIRSTKLEDSAMYFCASSGLWRNTEAFFGQGTRLTVV.

V usage is TRBV19 and J usage is TRBJ2-5, with 7 bases identical to TRBD1. Looked up from germline, CDR1 is LNHDA and CDR2 is SQIVND (reference sequence). The CDR3 has 14 amino acids. Germline trimming cut 9 bases from V and 0 bases from J; bases unmatched to any gene: 7. CDR3 residues: CASHRTGYQETQYF. The CDR3 DNA follows: TGTGCCAGCCACCGGACAGGCTACCAAGAGACCCAGTACTTC.

This sequence joins TRBV18 and TRBJ1-2; no definite D call. Germline V lookup: CDR1 KGHSH, CDR2 LQKENI. The V end was cut by 3 bases, the J end by 2 bases, with 13 bases between. CDR3 length equals 15 residues. CDR3 DNA sequence: TGTGCCAGCTCACCCCTCGGGGAGAGAAACTATGGCTACACCTTC. Translation gives CASSPLGERNYGYTF.

The chain uses TRBV23-1 and TRBJ1-2; tentatively, D is TRBD1 (5 bases). TRBV23-1 qualifies as an ORF whose function is uncertain. There are 15 residues in the CDR3. Deletions cut 8 bases from V and 3 bases from J, with 19 bases between. CDR3: CASGLTDEEDYGYTF. In DNA, the CDR3 is TGCGCCAGCGGCCTGACAGATGAAGAAGACTATGGCTACACCTTC.

The chain recombines TRBV5-1 with TRBJ1-5; perhaps TRBD1 as D (5 bases). CDR3 length: 14 residues. The germline V gene encodes CDR1 SGHRS and CDR2 YFSETQ. V was shortened by 4 bases and J by 0 bases, with 8 bases between the two germline ends. The CDR3 DNA is TGCGCCAGCAGCCCGGGGGTTAGCAATCAGCCCCAGCATTTT. This gives the protein CASSPGVSNQPQHF.

This clone was found once. This chain joins TRBV9 and TRBJ2-7, with 9 bases lining up with TRBD2. The length of the CDR3 is 15 residues. Germline V gives CDR1 SGDLS, CDR2 YYNGEE. The V and J ends lost 2 bases and 3 bases, in that order; junction bases with no gene match: 6. CDR3 residues: CASSVGGRENYEQYF. The CDR3 bases are TGTGCCAGCAGCGTCGGCGGGAGGGAGAACTACGAGCAGTACTTC.

The V call is TRBV9, the J call TRBJ1-1; D is possibly TRBD1 (6 bases). The CDR3 contains 18 residues. The germline V gene has CDR1 SGDLS and CDR2 YYNGEE. Trimming stripped 2 bases from V and 0 bases from J, with 20 bases between. CDR3 DNA sequence: TGTGCCAGCAGCGTTGGCGTCTCCGGGACATTACTGAACACTGAAGCTTTCTTT. Its protein is CASSVGVSGTLLNTEAFF. The entire variable domain, with the rest obtained from reference TRBV9 and TRBJ1-1, is as follows: DSGVTQTPKHLITATGQRVTLRCSPRSGDLSVYWYQQSLDQGLQFLIQYYNGEERAKGNILERFSAQQFPDLHSELNLSSLELGDSALYFCASSVGVSGTLLNTEAFFGQGTRLTVV.

The chain combines TRBV3-1 (or the pseudogene TRBV3-2) with TRBJ2-1, with 9 positions matching TRBD2. The trim removed 4 bases at V and 8 bases at J, leaving 15 bases unmatched. CDR1 and CDR2 from the germline V gene are LGHDT and YNNKEL (reference sequence). The CDR3 is 17 amino acids. CDR3: CASSPTSGAGGGHEQFF. The CDR3, as DNA: TGTGCCAGCAGCCCGACCTCGGGAGCGGGAGGAGGACATGAGCAGTTCTTC.

The V and J genes are TRBV7-9 and TRBJ2-3; 9 positions match TRBD1. V was pared by 5 bases and J by 0 bases, with 12 bases of the junction left unmatched. From germline, CDR1 is SEHNR and CDR2 FQNEAQ (reference sequence). The CDR3 sequence is 18 residues long. The CDR3 is CASSSAGQGSTSTDTQYF. CDR3 nucleotide sequence: TGTGCCAGCAGCAGCGCTGGACAGGGGTCGACTAGCACAGATACGCAGTATTTT.

This rearrangement joins TRBV11-2 to TRBJ2-3, with D possibly matching TRBD2 (6 bases). Trimming pared 5 bases from V and 2 bases from J, leaving 14 bases between. CDR1 and CDR2 from the germline V gene are SGHAT and FQNNGV. The CDR3 consists of 15 residues. The CDR3 is CASSLRSGTTDTQYF. The CDR3, as DNA: TGTGCCAGCAGCCTACGTAGCGGAACCACAGATACGCAGTATTTT.

CDR3 in DNA: TGTGCCAGCAGCCCAGACTACAGGGGATGGTTGGAGACCCAGTACTTC. Translated: CASSPDYRGWLETQYF. The gene calls are TRBV7-9 and TRBJ2-5, with 7 positions matching TRBD1. CDR3 length: 16 residues. CDR1 is SEHNR and CDR2 is FQNEAQ in the germline V gene (reference sequence). J lost 5 bases, V lost 5 bases, and 14 bases had no gene match. The whole variable domain, filled in from reference TRBV7-9 and TRBJ2-5, reads DTGVSQNPRHKITKRGQNVTFRCDPISEHNRLYWYRQTLGQGPEFLTYFQNEAQLEKSRLLSDRFSAERPKGSFSTLEIQRTEQGDSAMYLCASSPDYRGWLETQYFGPGTRLLVL.

V gene TRBV28 combines with J gene TRBJ1-3, with TRBD1 identical over 8 bases. This CDR3 is 17 amino acids long. With V trimmed by 6 bases and J by 3 bases, 13 bases remained unmatched. CDR1 MDHEN and CDR2 SYDVKM come from the germline V gene. CDR3 sequence reads: CASRTQEDRASGNTIYF. DNA for the CDR3: TGTGCCAGCAGAACCCAGGAGGACAGGGCGAGTGGAAACACCATATATTTT. The variable domain in full, completed from reference TRBV28 and TRBJ1-3, reads DVKVTQSSRYLVKRTGEKVFLECVQDMDHENMFWYRQDPGLGLRLIYFSYDVKMKEKGDIPEGYSVSREKKERFSLILESASTNQTSMYLCASRTQEDRASGNTIYFGEGSWLTVV.

V gene TRBV6-6 combines with J gene TRBJ1-4; maybe TRBD1 (5 bases). CDR1 and CDR2 from the germline V gene are MNHNY and SVGAGI (reference sequence). With 7 bases removed from V and 12 bases from J, the gap between germline ends came to 15 bases. The CDR3 covers 12 residues. This CDR3 reads CASKGQGLELFF. For the CDR3, the DNA is TGTGCCAGCAAGGGTCAGGGCTTGGAACTGTTTTTT.

The chain carries TRBV6-1 and TRBJ2-1, with TRBD1 matching 9 bases. CDR1 is MNHNS, CDR2 SASEGT, per germline. CDR3 size: 16 residues. J lost 2 bases, V lost 1 base, and 3 bases had no gene match. CDR3 residues: CASSEEGTGTYNEQFF. For the CDR3, the DNA is TGTGCCAGCAGTGAAGAAGGGACAGGGACCTACAATGAGCAGTTCTTC.

This chain connects TRBV6-5 to TRBJ2-7; a possible D gene is TRBD1 (6 bases). The V and J ends lost 7 bases and 7 bases respectively, with 23 bases between them. The CDR3 is 15 residues long. In germline, CDR1 is MNHEY, CDR2 SVGAGI. CDR3 region: CASTTSGQGPVEQYF. CDR3 DNA sequence: TGTGCCAGCACGACCTCGGGGCAGGGGCCGGTTGAGCAGTACTTC.

The chain links TRBV5-1 to TRBJ2-5; perhaps TRBD1 as D (5 bases). The CDR3 loop spans 13 amino acids. Trimming took 2 bases from V and 5 from J, leaving 10 bases between them. In germline, CDR1 is SGHRS, CDR2 YFSETQ. This CDR3 is CASSLSGYETQYF. Written as DNA, the CDR3 is TGCGCCAGCAGCTTATCAGGGTACGAGACCCAGTACTTC.

The rearrangement joins TRBV6-2 or TRBV6-3 to TRBJ2-2, with a possible D match to TRBD1 (6 bases). Trimming removed 4 bases from V and 5 bases from J, with 17 bases in between. The CDR3 is made up of 16 amino acids. CDR1 and CDR2 (germline): MNHEY, SVGEGT. DNA for the CDR3: TGTGCCAGCAGTTCCAACAGGGTGGTTGGGACCGGGGAGCTGTTTTTT. It encodes CASSSNRVVGTGELFF.

This rearrangement joins TRBV6-5 to TRBJ2-2, with a tentative D call TRBD2 (5 bases). The CDR3 extends over 16 amino acids. Trimming removed 0 bases from V and 5 bases from J, with 13 bases in between. Germline assignment: CDR1 MNHEY and CDR2 SVGAGI. The CDR3 DNA follows: TGTGCCAGCAGTTACTCATCGGGGTATGATACCGGGGAGCTGTTTTTT. Translating gives CASSYSSGYDTGELFF.

The CDR3 here is CASSYQPSTDTSYEQYF. In DNA form, the CDR3 reads TGTGCCAGCAGTTACCAACCATCTACAGATACCTCCTACGAGCAGTACTTC. The V gene is TRBV6-2 or TRBV6-3, the J gene TRBJ2-7; D gene uncertain. The V end lost 2 bases, the J end lost 0 bases, and 17 bases lay between the germline ends. This CDR3 has 17 amino acids. The germline V gene has CDR1 MNHEY and CDR2 SVGEGT.

The V call is TRBV7-9, the J call TRBJ2-2, with D perhaps TRBD2 (5 bases). V gave up 5 bases and J gave up 4 bases, with 17 bases separating them. The CDR3 totals 16 residues. Germline CDR1 reads SEHNR; CDR2 reads FQNEAQ (reference sequence). CDR3 amino acids: CASSALAAVFTGELFF. The CDR3 DNA sequence: TGTGCCAGCAGCGCTCTAGCAGCTGTCTTCACCGGGGAGCTGTTTTTT.